Following are 25 T cell receptor beta chains from one sample sequenced in a study of T cells in localized non-small cell lung cancer. Assay used: immunoSEQ multiplex PCR; TCRdb lists only in-frame clones, some missing. The table lists tens of thousands of clones, roughly three quarters of them singletons. The sequenced sample was peripheral blood, obtained before any cancer treatment. These receptor sequences come from a male donor older than 55 with stage II squamous cell lung carcinoma.

This chain links TRBV19 with TRBJ1-6; D ambiguous. V was pared by 0 bases and J by 5 bases, with 8 bases between. The CDR3 covers 15 residues. CDR1 LNHDA and CDR2 SQIVND come from the germline V gene (reference sequence). The CDR3 sequence is CASSIDRPDNSPLHF. The DNA for the CDR3 is TGTGCCAGTAGTATAGATAGACCCGATAATTCACCCCTCCACTTT.

Here the CDR3 reads CASSWKNYGYTF. CDR3 DNA: TGTGCCAGCAGCTGGAAGAACTATGGCTACACCTTC. The chain couples TRBV5-8 to TRBJ1-2, with D hard to call. The CDR3 loop spans 12 amino acids. The ends were cut back, 3 bases at V and 2 bases at J, with 5 bases in the middle. Germline V gene lookup returns CDR1 SGHTS and CDR2 YDEGEE. Full variable domain (outside the CDR3, taken from reference TRBV5-8 and TRBJ1-2): EAGVTQSPTHLIKTRGQQATLRCSPISGHTSVYWYQQALGLGLQFLLWYDEGEERNRGNFPPRFSGRQFPNYSSELNVNALELEDSALYLCASSWKNYGYTFGSGTRLTVV.

The CDR3 nucleotides are TGTGCCAGCAGTTACTCGAGTTTTGACACCATATATTTT. Translation: CASSYSSFDTIYF. The gene calls are TRBV6-6 and TRBJ1-3; no definite D call. The CDR3 totals 13 residues. The germline V and J ends were trimmed by 0 bases and 8 bases, with 8 bases remaining between them. Germline values: CDR1 MNHNY, CDR2 SVGAGI (reference sequence).

This clone was detected once. The V and J genes are TRBV7-8 and TRBJ2-1; TRBD2 matches 9 bases. J was trimmed by 3 bases and V by 3 bases; bases with no gene match: 3. The length of the CDR3 is 15 residues. Germline loops: CDR1 SGHVS, CDR2 FQNEAQ. The CDR3 nucleotides are TGTGCCAGCAGCTTGGTTAGCGGGGGCTACAATGAGCAGTTCTTC. Protein sequence: CASSLVSGGYNEQFF.

The rearrangement uses TRBV28 and TRBJ2-4; tentatively, D is TRBD2 (7 bases). The length of the CDR3 is 15 residues. Trimming removed 5 bases at V and 4 bases at J, with 15 bases between. From germline, CDR1 is MDHEN and CDR2 SYDVKM. CDR3 region: CASSPGGVGKNIQYF. In nucleotides, the CDR3 is TGTGCCAGCAGTCCGGGGGGCGTGGGTAAAAACATTCAGTACTTC.

The chain joins TRBV10-2 to TRBJ1-5; no reliable D call. Germline CDR1 is WSHSY and CDR2 is SAAADI. The CDR3 covers 14 residues. V was clipped by 0 bases and J by 9 bases, with 12 bases between them. This chain's CDR3 is CASSESGGERPQHF. The CDR3 nucleotides read TGCGCCAGCAGTGAGTCAGGTGGAGAGCGGCCCCAGCATTTT.

This chain links TRBV6-5 with TRBJ1-1, with a possible D match to TRBD1 (5 bases). CDR1 MNHEY and CDR2 SVGAGI come from the germline V gene. There are 15 residues in the CDR3. V dropped 7 bases and J dropped 1 base, with 16 bases sitting between them. The CDR3 DNA sequence: TGTGCCAGCACCTTCTCGCGGAGGGGGAACACTGAAGCTTTCTTT. It translates to CASTFSRRGNTEAFF.

The chain links TRBV19 to TRBJ1-4; 11 bases agree with TRBD1. The CDR3 has 15 amino acids. Trimming removed 5 bases from V and 10 bases from J; junction bases left unmatched: 9. Germline V CDR1 and CDR2: LNHDA, SQIVND (reference sequence). In nucleotides, the CDR3 is TGTGCCAGTAGTGTCCCCCGGACAGGGGGCGGAAAACTGTTTTTT. It codes for CASSVPRTGGGKLFF.

This clone was observed a few times. The chain combines TRBV10-3 with TRBJ1-2; D might be TRBD1 (5 bases). The CDR3 runs to 13 residues. V lost 0 bases and J lost 5, with 7 bases in between. Germline assignment: CDR1 ENHRY and CDR2 SYGVKD. This CDR3 reads CAISESWGYGYTF. The DNA for the CDR3 is TGTGCCATCAGTGAGTCCTGGGGGTATGGCTACACCTTC.

This clone occurred a few times. This sequence joins TRBV4-1 and TRBJ2-4; TRBD1 agrees at 11 bases. The CDR3 has 17 residues. V trimming: 2 bases; J trimming: 0 bases; junction bases outside the gene matches: 3. Germline V gives CDR1 MGHRA, CDR2 YSYEKL. CDR3 in amino acids: CASSQPGTGGAKNIQYF. CDR3 coding DNA: TGCGCCAGCAGCCAACCCGGGACAGGGGGAGCCAAAAACATTCAGTACTTC.

The rearrangement joins TRBV4-2 to TRBJ2-1; the D gene is possibly TRBD2 (5 bases). This CDR3 contains 15 residues. The germline V and J ends were trimmed by 2 bases and 4 bases, with 12 bases remaining between them. The germline V gene encodes CDR1 LGHNA and CDR2 YNFKEQ. The CDR3 here is CASSQSADLYNEQFF. CDR3 DNA: TGTGCCAGCAGCCAATCAGCGGACCTATACAATGAGCAGTTCTTC.

This chain links TRBV15 with TRBJ1-3; D may be TRBD1 (5 bases). V lost 3 bases, J lost 7 bases, and 13 bases lay in between. CDR1 is LNHNV and CDR2 is YYDKDF in the germline V gene (reference sequence). The CDR3 is 14 residues long. The CDR3 nucleotides read TGTGCCACCAGCAGGTTTTCCAGGGACAACACCATATATTTT. The encoded protein is CATSRFSRDNTIYF.

The gene calls are TRBV6-4 and TRBJ1-2; D unclear. Germline loops: CDR1 MRHNA, CDR2 SNTAGT. Trimming pared 3 bases from V and 2 bases from J, leaving 13 bases between. The CDR3 length is 15 residues. CDR3 sequence: CASSDWGYSNYGYTF. CDR3 coding DNA: TGTGCCAGCAGTGATTGGGGTTACAGCAACTATGGCTACACCTTC.

CDR3 protein: CASSPGSGDPYEQYF. The CDR3 coding sequence is TGTGCCAGCAGCCCGGGCAGTGGCGACCCCTACGAGCAGTACTTC. V gene TRBV5-6 combines with J gene TRBJ2-7; D not resolved. This CDR3 has 15 amino acids. V lost 4 bases, J lost 2 bases, and 16 bases lay in between. The germline V gene encodes CDR1 SGHDT and CDR2 YYEEEE.

The chain is built from TRBV25-1 and TRBJ1-6; a possible D gene is TRBD1 (5 bases). Germline V gives CDR1 MGHDK, CDR2 SYGVNS. The CDR3 spans 13 residues. Between the trimmed V and J ends, which lost 6 bases and 9 bases, there was a span of 12 bases. CDR3 sequence: CASSSMGRSPLHF. In DNA form, the CDR3 reads TGTGCCAGCAGCTCGATGGGGCGTTCACCCCTCCACTTT.

J is TRBJ2-2 and V is TRBV5-4; D is perhaps TRBD1 (6 bases). The V end lost 5 bases, the J end lost 4 bases, and 15 bases lay between the germline ends. Per germline, CDR1 SGHNT and CDR2 YYREEE (reference sequence). The length of the CDR3 is 15 residues. The CDR3: CASRVDSLSTGELFF. In DNA, the CDR3 is TGTGCCAGCAGAGTGGACAGCTTAAGCACCGGGGAGCTGTTTTTT.

The chain recombines TRBV28 with TRBJ2-7; 9 positions agree with TRBD2. This CDR3 has 15 amino acids. After removal of 4 bases from V and 5 bases from J, the junction contained 9 bases not matched to a gene. Germline V gene data show CDR1 as MDHEN and CDR2 as SYDVKM. This chain's CDR3 is CASSSLTSGRDEQYF. CDR3 sequence (DNA): TGTGCCAGCAGTTCCCTCACTAGCGGGCGCGACGAGCAGTACTTC.

This sequence joins TRBV14 and TRBJ2-7; TRBD1 matches 9 bases. In germline, CDR1 is SGHDN, CDR2 FVKESK. The trim removed 2 bases at V and 6 bases at J, leaving 8 bases unmatched. This CDR3 is 15 amino acids long. The CDR3 protein is CASSQTTDRGGEQYF. As DNA, the CDR3 is TGTGCCAGCAGCCAAACCACGGACAGGGGAGGCGAGCAGTACTTC.

The chain is built from TRBV11-2 and TRBJ2-2, with D possibly TRBD2 on 5 matching bases. This CDR3 is built from 12 residues. CDR1 is SGHAT and CDR2 is FQNNGV in the germline V gene. V was trimmed by 5 bases and J by 5 bases, leaving 6 bases between them. CDR3 amino acids: CASSRGTGELFF. The CDR3 DNA follows: TGTGCCAGCAGCCGAGGGACCGGGGAGCTGTTTTTT.

V and J are TRBV19 and TRBJ2-3, with 15 nucleotides matching TRBD2. CDR3 length: 19 amino acids. The V segment lost 4 bases and the J segment 4 bases; nucleotides outside the gene matches: 12. Germline V gives CDR1 LNHDA, CDR2 SQIVND (reference sequence). CDR3 in amino acids: CASSSSTGLAGGPADTQYF. Written as DNA, the CDR3 is TGTGCCAGTAGTAGTTCCACCGGACTAGCGGGAGGGCCCGCAGATACGCAGTATTTT.

The chain couples TRBV19 to TRBJ1-2; D gene unclear. Germline CDR1 and CDR2: LNHDA and SQIVND (reference sequence). The CDR3 loop spans 15 amino acids. The V gene lost 3 bases and the J gene lost 5 bases, with 16 bases spanning the gap. Here the CDR3 reads CASSIEDGALYGYTF. Here the CDR3 DNA reads TGTGCCAGTAGTATCGAGGACGGAGCACTGTATGGCTACACCTTC.

J is TRBJ2-5 and V is TRBV9, with D tentatively TRBD1 or TRBD2 (5 bases each). V was clipped by 0 bases and J by 6 bases, with 12 bases between them. CDR3 length: 14 residues. In germline, CDR1 is SGDLS, CDR2 YYNGEE. CDR3 nucleotide sequence: TGTGCCAGCAGCGTAGACGGGACGCAAAAGACCCAGTACTTC. Its translation is CASSVDGTQKTQYF.

The V gene is TRBV7-3, the J gene TRBJ1-6; TRBD1 might be the D (5 bases). V was clipped by 2 bases and J by 9 bases, with 14 bases between them. Germline V CDR1 and CDR2: SGHTA, FQGTGA. The CDR3 extends over 15 amino acids. The CDR3 is CASSLDGGLGSPLHF. The DNA of the CDR3 is TGTGCCAGCAGCTTAGATGGGGGTTTAGGTTCACCCCTCCACTTT.

The gene calls are TRBV19 and TRBJ2-7; 10 nucleotides match TRBD2. V trimming: 6 bases; J trimming: 0 bases; junction bases outside the gene matches: 11. This CDR3 contains 17 residues. Germline loops: CDR1 LNHDA, CDR2 SQIVND (reference sequence). DNA for the CDR3: TGTGCCAGTAGCCTCTATGGAGGACTAGCGGACTCCTACGAGCAGTACTTC. Its protein product is CASSLYGGLADSYEQYF.

The chain couples TRBV19 to TRBJ2-2; unclear D gene. CDR3 length: 15 residues. The V end was cut by 4 bases, the J end by 4 bases, with 13 bases between. Germline CDR1 and CDR2: LNHDA and SQIVND (reference sequence). CDR3 DNA sequence: TGTGCCAGTAGTACCAGGTATGAAGTCACCGGGGAGCTGTTTTTT. Amino acids: CASSTRYEVTGELFF.